Each of the 9 T cell receptor beta chains below was sequenced from the same sample in a study of shared clonotypes between healthy human individuals. Only in-frame clones appear in the TCRdb table, and some are missing; sequencing was by immunoSEQ multiplex PCR. The profile covers over a million clones, with around 82% appearing a single time and approximately 0.5% taken by the ten largest. The sample comprised memory CD4+ T cells from PBMCs. Noted subset: CD45RA-negative fraction. These receptor sequences come from a man aged 18 to 29 in good health. Some clones in this sample may be carry-over from other donors' samples.

This clone was found once. The chain uses TRBV18 and TRBJ1-4, with D unclear. Deletions cut 3 bases from V and 5 bases from J, with 10 bases between. The CDR3 extends over 14 amino acids. Germline V lookup: CDR1 KGHSH, CDR2 LQKENI. The CDR3 coding sequence is TGTGCCAGCTCACCTGAAAGGAAAAATGAAAAACTGTTTTTT. It translates to CASSPERKNEKLFF.

This chain links TRBV28 with TRBJ2-2, with TRBD1 matching over 7 bases. Germline trimming cut 6 bases from V and 2 bases from J; bases unmatched to any gene: 3. The CDR3 has 14 residues. Germline CDR1 MDHEN, CDR2 SYDVKM. Here the CDR3 reads CASRGQVNTGELFF. In nucleotides, the CDR3 is TGTGCCAGCAGAGGACAGGTCAACACCGGGGAGCTGTTTTTT.

Concerning this clone itself: Other DNA sequences from this sample encode an identical CDR3 as well. V is TRBV2 and J is TRBJ2-3; D call uncertain. CDR1 is SNHLY, CDR2 FYNNEI, per germline. V was shortened by 5 bases and J by 2 bases, with 5 bases between the two germline ends. The CDR3 runs 12 residues. CDR3 residues: CASSLYTDTQYF. The CDR3 DNA is TGTGCCAGCAGTCTCTACACAGATACGCAGTATTTT.

The rearrangement uses TRBV18 and TRBJ1-5, with TRBD1 identical over 10 bases. The CDR3 extends over 14 amino acids. Germline V lookup: CDR1 KGHSH, CDR2 LQKENI. V was clipped by 3 bases and J by 9 bases; unmatched bases: 5. The CDR3 DNA sequence: TGTGCCAGCTCACCGACCGGGACAGGGGCGCCCCAGCATTTT. Residues: CASSPTGTGAPQHF.

The rearrangement uses TRBV30 and TRBJ1-4; 7 nucleotides align to TRBD1. The CDR3 totals 13 residues. Germline V CDR1 and CDR2: GTSNPN, SVGIG (reference sequence). Trimming took 2 bases from V and 8 from J; bases not matched to a gene: 5. CDR3 in amino acids: CAWSRGQEEKLFF. CDR3 coding DNA: TGTGCCTGGAGTAGGGGGCAGGAGGAAAAACTGTTTTTT. The variable domain in full, completed from reference TRBV30 and TRBJ1-4, reads SQTIHQWPATLVQPVGSPLSLECTVEGTSNPNLYWYRQAAGRGLQLLFYSVGIGQISSEVPQNLSASRPQDRQFILSSKKLLLSDSGFYLCAWSRGQEEKLFFGSGTQLSVL.

The chain employs TRBV5-1 and TRBJ2-5; D is unresolved. The CDR3 extends over 14 amino acids. V shed 1 base and J shed 1 base, with 8 bases lying between them. Germline assignment: CDR1 SGHRS and CDR2 YFSETQ. The CDR3 is CASSLLATQETQYF. In nucleotides, the CDR3 is TGCGCCAGCAGCTTGTTGGCGACCCAAGAGACCCAGTACTTC.

The chain links TRBV6-6 to TRBJ2-5; 8 bases align to TRBD1. V lost 7 bases to trimming and J lost 6 bases; unmatched junction nucleotides: 10. CDR1 is MNHNY and CDR2 is SVGAGI in the germline V gene (reference sequence). This CDR3 is 14 amino acids long. The CDR3 region has the DNA TGTGCCAGCATTGACTCCGGGACAGGCCAGACCCAGTACTTC. As protein: CASIDSGTGQTQYF.

The CDR3: CATSRGGLAGVQETQYF. CDR3 sequence (DNA): TGTGCCACCAGCAGAGGGGGACTAGCGGGAGTTCAGGAGACCCAGTACTTC. V is TRBV15 and J is TRBJ2-5; 14 bases line up with TRBD2. The J segment lost 5 bases and the V segment lost 1 base, leaving 6 bases of the junction unmatched. Germline V gives CDR1 LNHNV, CDR2 YYDKDF (reference sequence). The CDR3 spans 17 residues. Full variable domain (outside the CDR3, taken from reference TRBV15 and TRBJ2-5): DAMVIQNPRYQVTQFGKPVTLSCSQTLNHNVMYWYQQKSSQAPKLLFHYYDKDFNNEADTPDNFQSRRPNTSFCFLDIRSPGLGDTAMYLCATSRGGLAGVQETQYFGPGTRLLVL.

The chain uses TRBV11-3 and TRBJ1-1; no firm D call. Germline V gives CDR1 SGHNT, CDR2 YENEEA. This CDR3 comprises 13 residues. The V end was cut by 1 base, the J end by 8 bases, with 11 bases between. The CDR3 DNA follows: TGTGCCAGCAGCTTAGGGGAGAGGGCCGAAGCTTTCTTT. Protein sequence: CASSLGERAEAFF.